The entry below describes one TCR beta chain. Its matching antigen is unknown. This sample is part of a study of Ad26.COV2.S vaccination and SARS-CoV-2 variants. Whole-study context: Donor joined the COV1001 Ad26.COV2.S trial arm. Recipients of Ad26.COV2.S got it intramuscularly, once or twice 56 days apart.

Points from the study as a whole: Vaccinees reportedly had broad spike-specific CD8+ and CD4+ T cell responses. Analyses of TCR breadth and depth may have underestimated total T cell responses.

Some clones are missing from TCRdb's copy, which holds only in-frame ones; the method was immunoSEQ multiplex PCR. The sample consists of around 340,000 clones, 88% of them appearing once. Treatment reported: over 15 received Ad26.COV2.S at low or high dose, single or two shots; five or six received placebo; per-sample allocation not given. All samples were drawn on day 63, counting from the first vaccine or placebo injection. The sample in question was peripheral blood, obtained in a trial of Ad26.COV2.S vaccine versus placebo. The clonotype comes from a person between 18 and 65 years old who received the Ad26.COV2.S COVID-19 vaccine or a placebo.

CDR3 DNA: TGTGCCACCCGGGACCGAGGCACAGATACGCAGTATTTT. Its protein is CATRDRGTDTQYF. The chain joins TRBV19 to TRBJ2-3, with D perhaps given as TRBD1 or TRBD2 (5 bases each). The germline gives CDR1 LNHDA, CDR2 SQIVND (reference sequence). This CDR3 has 13 residues. V was cut by 10 bases and J by 1 base, with 12 bases left in between.